This T cell receptor beta chain was identified during a study of blood T cell repertoires in COVID-19. Background on the study: Specimens from acute and convalescent COVID-19 originated in the United States, Italy and Spain. The analysed material was cDNA or gDNA that came from T cells, B-cell-depleted T cells, or PBMCs.

The method was immunoSEQ multiplex PCR; TCRdb's version includes in-frame clones alone and lacks a portion of them. The data show about 150,000 clones, around 80% seen once. Germline V gene sequence: CDR1 SGHTA, CDR2 FQGNSA. Trimming cost V 5 bases and J 4 bases; bases outside gene matches: 9. This CDR3 region has 15 residues. The clonotype comes from a woman in her fifties or sixties with acute or convalescent COVID-19. The rearrangement joins TRBV7-2 to TRBJ2-7, with TRBD2 matching over 9 bases. The source material was peripheral blood. The CDR3 protein is CASSHGTSSLYEQYF. CDR3 in DNA: TGTGCCAGCAGCCACGGGACTAGCTCCCTATACGAGCAGTACTTC. Full variable domain (outside the CDR3, taken from reference TRBV7-2 and TRBJ2-7): GAGVSQSPSNKVTEKGKDVELRCDPISGHTALYWYRQSLGQGLEFLIYFQGNSAPDKSGLPSDRFSAERTGGSVSTLTIQRTQQEDSAVYLCASSHGTSSLYEQYFGPGTRLTVT.